This TCR beta chain was documented in a study of human T cells and chemical hapten exposure. Study-level background: Small pooled library volume differences chiefly drove per-sample TCR yield variation.

Time point described: patch test 3, about 24 weeks after DPC sensitization. Treatment in this sample: therapeutic diphenylcyclopropenone sensitization with weekly scalp DPC. The V and J ends lost 5 bases and 2 bases, in that order; junction bases with no gene match: 5. Germline V gene sequence: CDR1 MDHEN, CDR2 SYDVKM. This CDR3 has 15 residues. Attachment of unique molecular identifiers to individual cDNA molecules was performed in the library. Via MiXCR, TCRdb re-called the RACE reads, giving one row per CDR3 protein. The data hold 85,000 to 100,000 distinct CDR3 sequences, with 25% to 30% observed a single time. The sample holds a few counts of this clonotype. Its antigen is undetermined. Study conclusions and caveats: Unchanged with DPC sensitization were TCRs above 1 in 1000 frequency. Alopecia in all donors means immunity may differ from healthy individuals.

V gene TRBV28 combines with J gene TRBJ2-1; 8 bases are shared with TRBD1. The sequencing here drew on whole blood, taken in connection with sensitization to the hapten diphenylcyclopropenone (DPC). The TCR originated in a man aged 35 to 55 with alopecia areata. Some clones in this sample may be carry-over from other donors' samples. CDR3 sequence (DNA): TGTGCCAGCAGTCCACAGGGGGTCCCCTACAATGAGCAGTTCTTC. This codes for CASSPQGVPYNEQFF. Supplemented by reference TRBV28 and TRBJ2-1, the full variable domain reads DVKVTQSSRYLVKRTGEKVFLECVQDMDHENMFWYRQDPGLGLRLIYFSYDVKMKEKGDIPEGYSVSREKKERFSLILESASTNQTSMYLCASSPQGVPYNEQFFGPGTRLTVL.